This TCR beta chain came from a study of OX40 agonist ivuxolimab in advanced cancers. Sequencing was performed with immunoSEQ multiplex PCR; in TCRdb, only in-frame clones are kept and a portion is missing. The sample has approximately 54,000 clones, approximately 91% seen once. The V gene's germline CDR1 is MDHEN and CDR2 SYDVKM. V shed 7 bases and J 2 bases; nucleotides not matched to a gene: 11. There are 15 residues in the CDR3. The receptor comes from an adult with an advanced solid tumor such as melanoma, head and neck, liver or kidney cancer. Here the sequenced sample was CD4+ or CD8+ T cells sorted from blood, taken in a trial of the OX40 agonist ivuxolimab. The chain joins TRBV28 to TRBJ2-7, with 7 bases lining up with TRBD1. CDR3 sequence reads: CASIRATGATYEQYF. The CDR3 region has the DNA TGTGCCAGCATCCGGGCCACAGGGGCGACCTACGAGCAGTACTTC.